The clone carrying this T cell receptor (beta chain) was seen repeatedly, ten times or more. This entry belongs to a study of CD8+CD57+ T cells in acquired aplastic anemia. Study context: As sequenced from healthy donors, CD4+ cells averaged approximately 11 million reads.

CDR3 and TCR beta VDJ profiling relied on a genomic DNA template. TCRdb itself ran the reads through MiXCR, one entry per CDR3 protein. The sample records roughly 130,000 distinct CDR3 sequences, around 48% being singletons. Germline V gene sequence: CDR1 SGHNT, CDR2 YENEEA. The J segment lost 7 bases and the V segment lost 1 base, leaving 6 bases of the junction unmatched. The CDR3 has 14 amino acids. The gene calls are TRBV11-3 and TRBJ1-1, with 7 bases fitting TRBD1. The sequenced material came from sorted CD4+, CD8+, or CD8+CD57+ T cells (not recorded which) from PBMCs. The TCR sequence derives from a human donor in good health, serving as a control. CDR3 loop: CASSLGGDRGEAFF. In DNA, the CDR3 is TGTGCCAGCAGCTTAGGAGGGGACAGAGGTGAAGCTTTCTTT.